The present entry profiles one T cell receptor beta chain with its context. The protocol was immunoSEQ multiplex PCR, while the TCRdb copy is restricted to in-frame clones and leaves out a portion. The data show about 80,000 clones, roughly 76% seen once. This sample is part of a study of blood T cell repertoires in COVID-19. About the research overall: Spain, Italy and the United States supplied samples that represented acute and convalescent COVID-19.

Germline lookup yields CDR1 SNHLY and CDR2 FYNNEI. V was shortened by 5 bases and J by 0 bases, with 11 bases between the two germline ends. The CDR3 runs to 14 residues. The sample comprised peripheral blood. The source of this sequence is a man in his 70s with active or convalescent COVID-19. This chain links TRBV2 with TRBJ2-7; unclear D gene. The DNA of the CDR3 is TGTGCCAGCAGTTCGGAGCCAAGCTCCTACGAGCAGTACTTC. Protein product: CASSSEPSSYEQYF.